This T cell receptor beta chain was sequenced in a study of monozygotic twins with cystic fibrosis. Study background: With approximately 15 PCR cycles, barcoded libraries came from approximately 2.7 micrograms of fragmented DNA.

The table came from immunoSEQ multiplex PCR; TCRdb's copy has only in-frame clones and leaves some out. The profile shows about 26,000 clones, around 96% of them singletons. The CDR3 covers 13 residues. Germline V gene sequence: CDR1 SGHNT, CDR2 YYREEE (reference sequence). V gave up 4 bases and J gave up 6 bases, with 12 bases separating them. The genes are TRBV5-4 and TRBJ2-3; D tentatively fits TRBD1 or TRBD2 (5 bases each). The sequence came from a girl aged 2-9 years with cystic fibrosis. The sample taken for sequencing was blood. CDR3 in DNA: TGTGCCAGCAGCCCCGGGGCCGGGGATACGCAGTATTTT. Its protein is CASSPGAGDTQYF.